Listed here are 17 T cell receptor beta chains from one sample, sequenced in a study of response to subunit inactivated influenza vaccine. TCRdb reanalysed the RT-PCR reads using MiXCR and keeps one entry per CDR3 protein. The repertoire holds around 540,000 distinct CDR3 sequences, with 12% as singletons. Sequencing was performed on PBMCs from blood, taken on the day of vaccination. The source of these receptors is a man in his forties or fifties who received an inactivated influenza vaccine.

The chain links TRBV20-1 to TRBJ1-1, with a possible D match to TRBD1 (6 bases). The CDR3 totals 12 residues. V gave up 0 bases and J gave up 7 bases, with 9 bases separating them. From germline, CDR1 is DFQATT and CDR2 SNEGSKA (reference sequence). As DNA, the CDR3 is TGCAGTGCTAGAGACCCGGACAGTGAAGCTTTCTTT. Residues: CSARDPDSEAFF.

This clonotype was picked up many times. The rearrangement links TRBV5-1 to TRBJ2-3; 11 bases line up with TRBD2. CDR1 is SGHRS, CDR2 YFSETQ, per germline. The V segment lost 0 bases and the J segment 3 bases; nucleotides outside the gene matches: 3. The CDR3 runs to 16 residues. The CDR3 DNA is TGCGCCAGCAGCTTGGTTAGCGGGAGGGCGACAGATACGCAGTATTTT. It translates to CASSLVSGRATDTQYF.

This clonotype was detected only a few times. The chain links TRBV3-1 to TRBJ2-1; 8 bases match TRBD2. V lost 0 bases to trimming and J lost 0 bases; unmatched junction nucleotides: 4. CDR3 size: 17 residues. CDR1 and CDR2 from the germline V gene are LGHDT and YNNKEL (reference sequence). Here the CDR3 DNA reads TGTGCCAGCAGCCAAGAAGGACTAGCAGTCTCCTACAATGAGCAGTTCTTC. It yields the protein CASSQEGLAVSYNEQFF.

The sample holds many counts of this clonotype. This chain links TRBV4-3 with TRBJ2-7; 7 bases agree with TRBD2. With V trimmed by 0 bases and J by 4 bases, 6 bases remained unmatched. Germline CDR1 LGHNA, CDR2 YSLEER. CDR3 length: 15 amino acids. The CDR3 DNA sequence: TGCGCCAGCAGCCAAGAGACGGGAGGCCCATACGAGCAGTACTTC. This translates into CASSQETGGPYEQYF.

This clonotype was found many times. The rearrangement links TRBV7-9 to TRBJ1-1, with D unresolved. Germline assignment: CDR1 SEHNR and CDR2 FQNEAQ (reference sequence). V lost 3 bases and J 1 base, leaving 3 bases between the germline ends. The CDR3 contains 12 residues. The DNA for the CDR3 is TGTGCCAGCAGCTTTGGGAACACTGAAGCTTTCTTT. Its protein is CASSFGNTEAFF.

This sequence joins TRBV27 and TRBJ2-2, with D possibly being TRBD1 or TRBD2 (5 bases each). Germline lookup yields CDR1 MNHEY and CDR2 SMNVEV (reference sequence). The CDR3 contains 15 residues. V was clipped by 2 bases and J by 1 base, with 8 bases between them. The CDR3 DNA reads as TGTGCCAGCAGTTTAGTGGGGGAGAACACCGGGGAGCTGTTTTTT. It translates to CASSLVGENTGELFF.

CDR3 residues: CASSLGGLAGINEQFF. CDR3 bases: TGTGCCAGCAGCTTAGGGGGACTAGCGGGAATCAATGAGCAGTTCTTC. This chain uses TRBV7-7 with TRBJ2-1; 13 bases line up with TRBD2. This CDR3 comprises 16 residues. Germline CDR1 and CDR2: SSHAT and FNYEAQ (reference sequence). V lost 1 base, J lost 6 bases, and 3 bases stayed unmatched.

The table lists this clonotype with many counts. The chain's CDR3 is CSVDGDRHTGELFF. In DNA, the CDR3 is TGCAGCGTTGACGGGGACCGCCACACCGGGGAGCTGTTTTTT. The chain couples TRBV29-1 to TRBJ2-2; D tentatively fits TRBD1 or TRBD2 (5 bases each). V was shortened by 3 bases and J by 3 bases, with 11 bases between the two germline ends. Germline V gives CDR1 SQVTM, CDR2 ANQGSEA. The CDR3 totals 14 residues.

This clonotype was seen at least ten times. CDR3 protein: CASSQDPGAESYEQYF. In DNA, the CDR3 is TGCGCCAGCAGCCAAGATCCGGGGGCCGAATCCTACGAGCAGTACTTC. The genes are TRBV4-3 and TRBJ2-7; D is tentatively TRBD1 or TRBD2 (6 bases each). The CDR3 length is 16 residues. CDR1 LGHNA and CDR2 YSLEER come from the germline V gene. V was pared by 0 bases and J by 1 base, with 13 bases between.

This clonotype was seen a handful of times. V usage is TRBV12-3 or TRBV12-4 and J usage is TRBJ2-3, with 8 nucleotides matching TRBD1. The CDR3 runs to 17 residues. V dropped 5 bases and J dropped 2; count of bases not matched to a gene: 12. CDR3 nucleotides: TGTGCCAGCAGTCCGAGGACAGGGTTAATGGTCACAGATACGCAGTATTTT. Translating it yields CASSPRTGLMVTDTQYF.

This chain uses TRBV27 with TRBJ2-3; D uncertain. The CDR3 contains 16 residues. The V end lost 5 bases, the J end lost 4 bases, and 19 bases lay between the germline ends. Germline V CDR1 and CDR2: MNHEY, SMNVEV (reference sequence). CDR3 nucleotides: TGTGCCAGCAGTGCGACGACGACTCTAGTCCCAGATACGCAGTATTTT. Its translation: CASSATTTLVPDTQYF.

Only a few counts were recorded for this clonotype. V gene TRBV29-1 combines with J gene TRBJ2-1; 11 bases are a match to TRBD2. The CDR3 totals 12 residues. In germline, CDR1 is SQVTM, CDR2 ANQGSEA. With 7 bases clipped from V and 6 bases from J, the junction kept 2 bases outside the gene matches. CDR3 sequence: CSETSGTNEQFF. CDR3 DNA: TGCAGCGAGACTAGCGGGACCAATGAGCAGTTCTTC.

The genes are TRBV6-5 and TRBJ2-7, with TRBD1 as a possible D gene (5 bases). The V and J ends lost 0 bases and 0 bases respectively, with 9 bases between them. The CDR3 contains 15 residues. Germline V gene lookup returns CDR1 MNHEY and CDR2 SVGAGI. The CDR3 sequence is CASSYSYRSSYEQYF. The CDR3 DNA follows: TGTGCCAGCAGTTACTCGTACAGGAGCTCCTACGAGCAGTACTTC.

The V and J genes are TRBV29-1 and TRBJ2-3, with 8 bases that match TRBD1. Trimming cost V 7 bases and J 1 base; bases outside gene matches: 13. The CDR3 extends over 16 amino acids. CDR1 SQVTM and CDR2 ANQGSEA come from the germline V gene. Here the CDR3 reads CSARLSPGGGTDTQYF. The CDR3 region has the DNA TGCAGCGCCCGATTATCGCCAGGGGGCGGCACAGATACGCAGTATTTT.

J is TRBJ2-7 and V is TRBV12-3 or TRBV12-4, with D perhaps being TRBD1 or TRBD2 (5 bases each). V was cut by 3 bases and J by 4 bases, with 16 bases left in between. The CDR3 has 15 residues. The chain's CDR3 is CASSFSGPGPYEQYF. CDR3 DNA: TGTGCCAGCAGTTTTTCGGGACCGGGTCCATACGAGCAGTACTTC.

The chain uses TRBV19 and TRBJ2-7; TRBD1 matches 8 bases. The V and J ends lost 7 bases and 3 bases, in that order; junction bases with no gene match: 8. Germline V gene data show CDR1 as LNHDA and CDR2 as SQIVND (reference sequence). The CDR3 is 14 residues long. The DNA for the CDR3 is TGTGCCAGTAAGCCCCAGGGGGCTCGCTACGAGCAGTACTTC. The encoded protein is CASKPQGARYEQYF.

This clonotype turned up a few times. The rearrangement joins TRBV3-1 to TRBJ2-2; 7 nucleotides line up with TRBD1. The CDR3 covers 13 residues. Germline CDR1 and CDR2: LGHDT and YNNKEL (reference sequence). With 6 bases clipped from V and 6 bases from J, the junction kept 4 bases outside the gene matches. The CDR3 DNA follows: TGTGCCAGCAGACCGACAGGGTCCGGGGAGCTGTTTTTT. Protein: CASRPTGSGELFF.